One sample yielded the 29 T cell receptor beta chains listed below, sequenced in a study of T cell clonotyping in hematopoietic cell transplantation. Profiled with immunoSEQ multiplex PCR; TCRdb holds only in-frame clones, not every one. This sample has roughly 15,000 clones; about 84% occur once, and the top ten carry roughly 4.2%. Sequencing was performed on PBMCs, taken 100 days after allogeneic stem cell transplant. Receptor source: a male patient aged 60-70 years who had an allogeneic stem cell transplant from a related donor, so the T cells may come from the graft donor. Some clones in this sample may be carry-over from other donors' samples.

The J gene is TRBJ2-3, the V gene TRBV5-6, with 9 positions matching TRBD1. The CDR3 has 15 amino acids. The ends lost 5 bases at V and 1 base at J; junction bases unmatched: 5. Germline V gene lookup returns CDR1 SGHDT and CDR2 YYEEEE. The CDR3 here is CASRYRDRGTDTQYF. The CDR3 bases are TGTGCCAGCAGGTACCGGGACAGGGGCACAGATACGCAGTATTTT.

The chain links TRBV11-3 to TRBJ1-3; no definite D call. The V gene lost 6 bases and the J gene lost 0 bases, with 12 bases spanning the gap. Germline CDR1 SGHNT, CDR2 YENEEA. The CDR3 runs to 15 residues. The CDR3 sequence is CASSKGSNSGNTIYF. As DNA, the CDR3 is TGTGCCAGCAGTAAAGGTTCGAACTCTGGAAACACCATATATTTT.

The chain employs TRBV7-8 and TRBJ2-3, with D uncertain. The CDR3 length is 13 residues. The V end was cut by 3 bases, the J end by 3 bases, with 7 bases between. The germline V gene encodes CDR1 SGHVS and CDR2 FQNEAQ. In DNA form, the CDR3 reads TGTGCCAGCAGCTTGGACCTTACAGATACGCAGTATTTT. It yields the protein CASSLDLTDTQYF.

This clone was recorded only once. This sequence joins TRBV6-5 and TRBJ2-1, with 7 nucleotides matching TRBD2. The germline V gene encodes CDR1 MNHEY and CDR2 SVGAGI. There are 15 residues in the CDR3. The V gene end was trimmed by 2 bases and the J gene end by 4 bases; junction bases not matched to a gene: 5. CDR3 protein: CASSYRTSEYNEQFF. In nucleotides, the CDR3 is TGTGCCAGCAGTTACCGGACTAGTGAATACAATGAGCAGTTCTTC.

The table lists this clone with a count of one. V gene TRBV19 combines with J gene TRBJ1-5; weak D call: TRBD1 (5 bases). Per germline, CDR1 LNHDA and CDR2 SQIVND (reference sequence). There are 14 residues in the CDR3. The V end lost 1 base, the J end lost 6 bases, and 10 bases lay between the germline ends. CDR3 loop: CASSIGQGPQPQHF. CDR3 DNA: TGTGCCAGTAGTATAGGGCAGGGCCCTCAGCCCCAGCATTTT.

The rearrangement uses TRBV2 and TRBJ2-3; no clear D gene. The CDR3 contains 15 residues. V lost 2 bases to trimming and J lost 2 bases, with 11 bases between them. Germline V lookup: CDR1 SNHLY, CDR2 FYNNEI. The DNA of the CDR3 is TGTGCCAGCAGTGAATGGTCGTGGGACACAGATACGCAGTATTTT. Translation gives CASSEWSWDTDTQYF.

V and J are TRBV11-1 and TRBJ1-1, with D unclear. V dropped 2 bases and J dropped 4 bases, with 14 bases sitting between them. The CDR3 sequence is 15 residues long. Germline assignment: CDR1 SGHAT and CDR2 FQDESV (reference sequence). CDR3 loop: CASSLSQARVTEAFF. The CDR3 bases are TGTGCCAGCAGCTTAAGTCAGGCCCGGGTCACTGAAGCTTTCTTT.

The genes are TRBV7-7 and TRBJ2-1; D perhaps matches TRBD1 (6 bases). Trimming pared 5 bases from V and 4 bases from J, leaving 15 bases between. CDR1 and CDR2 from the germline V gene are SSHAT and FNYEAQ (reference sequence). The CDR3 is 15 residues long. CDR3 DNA: TGTGCCAGCAGCCCACACAGGGAGAGGTACAATGAGCAGTTCTTC. Translated: CASSPHRERYNEQFF.

This clone was counted between two and nine times. The J gene is TRBJ1-6, the V gene TRBV14; 7 bases map to TRBD1. With 1 base clipped from V and 0 bases from J, the junction kept 3 bases outside the gene matches. CDR3 length equals 17 residues. CDR1 and CDR2 (germline): SGHDN, FVKESK. The CDR3 spells CASSQVRTGSYNSPLHF. CDR3 coding DNA: TGTGCCAGCAGCCAAGTGCGGACAGGCTCCTATAATTCACCCCTCCACTTT. The variable domain in full, with the rest retrieved from reference TRBV14 and TRBJ1-6, is EAGVTQFPSHSVIEKGQTVTLRCDPISGHDNLYWYRRVMGKEIKFLLHFVKESKQDESGMPNNRFLAERTGGTYSTLKVQPAELEDSGVYFCASSQVRTGSYNSPLHFGNGTRLTVT.

J is TRBJ1-4 and V is TRBV10-3; no firm D call. This CDR3 has 15 residues. The V gene's germline CDR1 is ENHRY and CDR2 SYGVKD. V was clipped by 3 bases and J by 5 bases, with 13 bases between them. The DNA of the CDR3 is TGTGCCATCAGTGACCCGCAGGTGGAGAATGAAAAACTGTTTTTT. Encoded protein: CAISDPQVENEKLFF.

This chain joins TRBV29-1 and TRBJ1-1, with unresolved D. From germline, CDR1 is SQVTM and CDR2 ANQGSEA. V was clipped by 1 base and J by 1 base, with 1 base between them. The CDR3 contains 11 residues. CDR3 in amino acids: CSVEGNTEAFF. CDR3 in DNA: TGCAGCGTTGAAGGGAACACTGAAGCTTTCTTT.

The chain has TRBV7-9 and TRBJ1-5, with D perhaps TRBD1 (5 bases). The germline V and J ends were trimmed by 4 bases and 3 bases, with 7 bases remaining between them. The V gene's germline CDR1 is SEHNR and CDR2 FQNEAQ (reference sequence). The CDR3 spans 13 residues. CDR3 nucleotides: TGTGCCAGCAGCTGGGACTTCAATCAGCCCCAGCATTTT. As protein: CASSWDFNQPQHF.

The genes are TRBV7-9 and TRBJ1-5, with D tentatively TRBD1 (5 bases). The germline V gene has CDR1 SEHNR and CDR2 FQNEAQ (reference sequence). The CDR3 loop spans 16 amino acids. The ends were cut back, 5 bases at V and 3 bases at J, with 17 bases in the middle. The CDR3 sequence is CASSLNGGVNNQPQHF. The CDR3 DNA is TGTGCCAGCAGCCTAAACGGGGGAGTTAACAATCAGCCCCAGCATTTT. The variable domain in full, with the rest retrieved from reference TRBV7-9 and TRBJ1-5, is DTGVSQNPRHKITKRGQNVTFRCDPISEHNRLYWYRQTLGQGPEFLTYFQNEAQLEKSRLLSDRFSAERPKGSFSTLEIQRTEQGDSAMYLCASSLNGGVNNQPQHFGDGTRLSIL.

The V call is TRBV5-1, the J call TRBJ2-3; D is uncertain. Trimming removed 6 bases from V and 1 base from J, with 15 bases in between. The CDR3 runs to 15 residues. The germline gives CDR1 SGHRS, CDR2 YFSETQ. In nucleotides, the CDR3 is TGCGCCAGCATTATTGGAAGTCTCGGCACAGATACGCAGTATTTT. Amino acids: CASIIGSLGTDTQYF.

This clone has just a few counts. The chain combines TRBV6-5 with TRBJ2-1; TRBD2 matches at 10 bases. Germline CDR1 MNHEY, CDR2 SVGAGI. V lost 6 bases to trimming and J lost 8 bases; unmatched junction nucleotides: 10. This CDR3 region has 15 residues. CDR3 nucleotide sequence: TGTGCCAGCAGGGTACCGGGACTAGCGAGGCATGAGCAGTTCTTC. Its translation: CASRVPGLARHEQFF.

The chain has TRBV4-1 and TRBJ2-3; the D is unclear. Germline lookup yields CDR1 MGHRA and CDR2 YSYEKL. The CDR3 is 15 residues long. V lost 1 base, J lost 4 bases, and 12 bases lay in between. The CDR3 region has the DNA TGCGCCAGCAGCCAAGTTTCAAGGACGTCAGATACGCAGTATTTT. Encoded protein: CASSQVSRTSDTQYF.

This sequence joins TRBV28 and TRBJ1-4, with a possible D match to TRBD1 (5 bases). The CDR3 is 15 amino acids. Germline lookup yields CDR1 MDHEN and CDR2 SYDVKM. Trimming took off 3 bases at V and 6 bases at J, with 14 bases between the two ends. Here the CDR3 DNA reads TGTGCCAGCAGTTTGTGGGGGGGGACGGATGAAAAACTGTTTTTT. Translation: CASSLWGGTDEKLFF.

This clone was detected a few times. The chain is built from TRBV5-6 and TRBJ1-4, with D perhaps TRBD1 (6 bases). The V gene lost 4 bases and the J gene lost 6 bases, with 10 bases spanning the gap. The CDR3 totals 13 residues. Germline CDR1 and CDR2: SGHDT and YYEEEE. Here the CDR3 reads CASSTTGDEKLFF. The CDR3 DNA sequence: TGTGCCAGCAGCACGACAGGCGATGAAAAACTGTTTTTT.

The chain combines TRBV4-1 with TRBJ2-7; TRBD2 might be the D (6 bases). The germline CDR1 and CDR2 sequences are MGHRA and YSYEKL. The CDR3 sequence is 14 residues long. V gave up 1 base and J gave up 2 bases, with 9 bases separating them. The CDR3 is CASSQALAPYEQYF. The CDR3 DNA sequence: TGCGCCAGCAGCCAAGCTCTAGCGCCCTACGAGCAGTACTTC.

V usage is TRBV11-3 and J usage is TRBJ2-5; TRBD2 aligns across 7 bases. The junction had 11 bases not matched to a gene; V was cut back by 0 bases and J by 7 bases. Germline-derived CDR1 and CDR2 are SGHNT and YENEEA. The CDR3 covers 16 residues. The DNA for the CDR3 is TGTGCCAGCAGCTTAGATTCAACTAGCGCCGCAGGGACCCAGTACTTC. Protein: CASSLDSTSAAGTQYF. Full variable domain (rest looked up from reference TRBV11-3 and TRBJ2-5): EAGVVQSPRYKIIEKKQPVAFWCNPISGHNTLYWYLQNLGQGPELLIRYENEEAVDDSQLPKDRFSAERLKGVDSTLKIQPAELGDSAVYLCASSLDSTSAAGTQYFGPGTRLLVL.

The chain uses TRBV11-1 and TRBJ2-7; D is uncertain. From germline, CDR1 is SGHAT and CDR2 FQDESV (reference sequence). Trimming removed 1 base at V and 3 bases at J, with 7 bases between. CDR3 length equals 13 residues. The CDR3 loop reads CASSLGSIYEQYF. CDR3 coding DNA: TGTGCCAGCAGCTTAGGGTCTATCTACGAGCAGTACTTC.

J is TRBJ1-3 and V is TRBV6-5; D perhaps matches TRBD1 (6 bases). V lost 2 bases and J lost 2, with 7 bases in between. The CDR3 runs 14 residues. The V gene's germline CDR1 is MNHEY and CDR2 SVGAGI. The DNA of the CDR3 is TGTGCCAGCAGTTACACAGGGCCTGGAAACACCATATATTTT. Protein: CASSYTGPGNTIYF.

This chain links TRBV7-3 with TRBJ2-1; the D is unclear. CDR1 and CDR2 from the germline V gene are SGHTA and FQGTGA. Trimming shortened V by 4 bases and J by 5 bases, and 6 bases separated the two germline ends. This CDR3 is 12 amino acids long. The CDR3 DNA reads TGTGCCAGCAGCTACGGTAACAATGAGCAGTTCTTC. Translating gives CASSYGNNEQFF.

The chain links TRBV4-1 to TRBJ1-1; 7 nucleotides agree with TRBD1. After removal of 5 bases from V and 6 bases from J, the junction contained 9 bases not matched to a gene. The CDR3 sequence is 14 residues long. In germline, CDR1 is MGHRA, CDR2 YSYEKL. The CDR3 bases are TGCGCCAGCAGCAAACGGGACAGAGAAGCTGAAGCTTTCTTT. This encodes CASSKRDREAEAFF.

V and J are TRBV6-5 and TRBJ2-7, with 10 positions matching TRBD2. Losses at the gene ends were 9 bases for V and 2 bases for J; bases not matched to a gene: 4. Germline loops: CDR1 MNHEY, CDR2 SVGAGI. The CDR3 totals 13 residues. This CDR3 reads CASQLAGTYEQYF. For the CDR3, the DNA is TGTGCCAGTCAACTAGCGGGGACCTACGAGCAGTACTTC.

V gene TRBV13 combines with J gene TRBJ1-4; D unresolved. The CDR3 consists of 14 residues. Germline CDR1 is PRHDT and CDR2 is FYEKMQ (reference sequence). Trimming removed 3 bases from V and 0 bases from J, with 5 bases in between. CDR3 amino acids: CASSFAATNEKLFF. The DNA for the CDR3 is TGTGCCAGCAGCTTCGCAGCAACTAATGAAAAACTGTTTTTT.

V gene TRBV11-2 combines with J gene TRBJ2-3, with 8 bases identical to TRBD2. Losses at the gene ends were 5 bases for V and 3 bases for J; bases not matched to a gene: 13. Germline CDR1 reads SGHAT; CDR2 reads FQNNGV. There are 17 residues in the CDR3. The CDR3 protein is CASSPHVRGVRTDTQYF. The CDR3 coding sequence is TGTGCCAGCAGCCCGCATGTGCGGGGGGTGCGTACAGATACGCAGTATTTT.

The rearrangement uses TRBV9 and TRBJ2-5, with 9 bases fitting TRBD1. This CDR3 region has 17 residues. In germline, CDR1 is SGDLS, CDR2 YYNGEE. V lost 1 base to trimming and J lost 2 bases; unmatched junction nucleotides: 9. As DNA, the CDR3 is TGTGCCAGCAGCGTACACCAGACAGGGGGGTTTCAAGAGACCCAGTACTTC. The encoded protein is CASSVHQTGGFQETQYF.

The gene calls are TRBV7-2 and TRBJ1-1; 7 nucleotides align to TRBD1. Germline CDR1 SGHTA, CDR2 FQGNSA. The CDR3 is made up of 15 amino acids. The ends lost 5 bases at V and 5 bases at J; junction bases unmatched: 11. The CDR3 DNA reads as TGTGCCAGCAGCCGGGGGGGAGGGGGCTGGACTGAAGCTTTCTTT. The encoded protein is CASSRGGGGWTEAFF.